The 4 T cell receptor beta chains reported below all come from one sample, sequenced in a study of cytomegalovirus exposure and HLA in healthy donors. PCR employed 60 Vbeta and 13 Jbeta primers. Sequencing was performed with immunoSEQ multiplex PCR; in TCRdb, only in-frame clones are kept and a portion is missing. The table shows around 190,000 clones, with 60% to 80% occurring only once. Sample: PBMCs. Every receptor here comes from a woman younger than 45 in good health and CMV-seropositive.

The chain carries TRBV27 and TRBJ2-3, with D possibly TRBD2 on 7 matching bases. Trimming took off 10 bases at V and 8 bases at J, with 19 bases between the two ends. Per the germline V gene, CDR1 is MNHEY and CDR2 is SMNVEV (reference sequence). The CDR3 is 13 residues long. The CDR3 sequence is CATTGGPTRTQYF. The CDR3 DNA reads as TGTGCCACCACCGGGGGGCCAACTCGTACGCAGTATTTT.

This chain connects TRBV5-5 to TRBJ2-1; the D is unclear. The germline V gene encodes CDR1 SGHKS and CDR2 YYEKEE (reference sequence). The CDR3 length is 12 residues. Trimming took off 0 bases at V and 6 bases at J, with 4 bases between the two ends. The CDR3 here is CASSLVSNEQFF. The CDR3 nucleotides are TGTGCCAGCAGCTTGGTTAGCAATGAGCAGTTCTTC.

The chain uses TRBV19 and TRBJ1-1; 7 nucleotides agree with TRBD1. With 4 bases clipped from V and 1 base from J, the junction kept 15 bases outside the gene matches. CDR1 is LNHDA, CDR2 SQIVND, per germline (reference sequence). This CDR3 comprises 18 residues. This chain's CDR3 is CASSKKSGQPLKNTEAFF. CDR3 coding DNA: TGTGCCAGTAGTAAAAAATCGGGACAGCCTTTGAAGAACACTGAAGCTTTCTTT.

This clone has more than one count but fewer than ten. J is TRBJ2-2 and V is TRBV2; D gene unclear. V lost 3 bases and J 5 bases, leaving 10 bases between the germline ends. This CDR3 is 14 amino acids long. Germline CDR1 and CDR2: SNHLY and FYNNEI. The CDR3 sequence is CASSDRSRTGELFF. CDR3 coding DNA: TGTGCCAGCAGTGATCGGAGCCGGACCGGGGAGCTGTTTTTT.